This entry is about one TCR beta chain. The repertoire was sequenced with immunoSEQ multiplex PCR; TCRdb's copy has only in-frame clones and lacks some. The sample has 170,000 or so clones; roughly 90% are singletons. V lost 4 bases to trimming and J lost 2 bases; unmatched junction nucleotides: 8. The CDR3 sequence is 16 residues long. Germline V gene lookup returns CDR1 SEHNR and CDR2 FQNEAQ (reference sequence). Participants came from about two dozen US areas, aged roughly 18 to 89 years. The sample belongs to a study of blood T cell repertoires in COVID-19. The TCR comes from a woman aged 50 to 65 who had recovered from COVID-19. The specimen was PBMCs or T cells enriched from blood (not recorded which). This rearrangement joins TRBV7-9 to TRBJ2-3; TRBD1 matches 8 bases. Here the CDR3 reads CASSSWTGRDTDTQYF. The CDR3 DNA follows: TGTGCCAGCAGCTCGTGGACAGGGAGAGACACAGATACGCAGTATTTT.